Listed here are 30 T cell receptor beta chains from one sample, sequenced in a study of T cell responses to AZD1222 COVID-19 vaccine (dated by TCRdb to the early 2020s). Library preparation was by the immunoSEQ multiplex PCR assay. What TCRdb holds here is the immuneACCESS table cut down to in-frame rearrangements. Part of the clones is not present; checked against another copy, under half of the missing clones reflect an unresolved V gene, and the others are unexplained. This sample lists more than 140,000 clones; approximately 93% were detected once. Around 0.85% of the sample rests with the top ten. Sample time point, as interpreted from the label and publication: baseline before first vaccination. What the treatment or condition label conveys for this sample: meningococcal conjugate vaccine given as trial control. The sequencing here drew on peripheral blood, taken on day 0 of MenACWY control vaccination. These receptors were obtained from an adult in good health.

The chain joins TRBV15 to TRBJ1-5; 9 bases agree with TRBD1. CDR1 and CDR2 from the germline V gene are LNHNV and YYDKDF (reference sequence). The CDR3 is 15 amino acids. J was trimmed by 7 bases and V by 3 bases; bases with no gene match: 7. The CDR3 DNA sequence: TGTGCCACCAGCAGGACACAGGGGGCCTACCAGCCCCAGCATTTT. It yields the protein CATSRTQGAYQPQHF.

This rearrangement joins TRBV29-1 to TRBJ1-2; perhaps TRBD1 as D (6 bases). The length of the CDR3 is 13 residues. Germline V CDR1 and CDR2: SQVTM, ANQGSEA. V lost 6 bases and J lost 6, with 17 bases in between. The CDR3 sequence is CSVGRGLGDGYTF. CDR3 coding DNA: TGCAGCGTCGGACGGGGGCTTGGGGATGGCTACACCTTC.

This chain joins TRBV5-8 and TRBJ1-4; maybe TRBD1 (5 bases). The CDR3 has 17 residues. CDR1 is SGHTS and CDR2 is YDEGEE in the germline V gene. V was trimmed by 4 bases and J by 2 bases, leaving 18 bases between them. The CDR3 loop is CASSRGGTSKTNEKLFF. CDR3 coding DNA: TGTGCCAGCAGCCGCGGGGGGACGTCTAAGACTAATGAAAAACTGTTTTTT.

The sample holds a few counts of this clone. The V gene is TRBV5-1, the J gene TRBJ2-3; D remains ambiguous. CDR1 is SGHRS and CDR2 is YFSETQ in the germline V gene. This CDR3 region has 15 residues. The V end lost 0 bases, the J end lost 2 bases, and 10 bases lay between the germline ends. The CDR3 DNA sequence: TGCGCCAGCAGCTTGGAGGGCCGTTACACAGATACGCAGTATTTT. Its protein product is CASSLEGRYTDTQYF.

V is TRBV5-5 and J is TRBJ1-4; 8 bases fit TRBD1. In germline, CDR1 is SGHKS, CDR2 YYEKEE (reference sequence). After removal of 3 bases from V and 8 bases from J, the junction contained 9 bases not matched to a gene. The CDR3 is made up of 15 amino acids. CDR3 nucleotide sequence: TGTGCCAGCAGCTGGCGAGACAGGGGTATAGAAAAACTGTTTTTT. Amino acids: CASSWRDRGIEKLFF.

The chain uses TRBV6-2 or TRBV6-3 and TRBJ2-3, with TRBD2 matching over 12 bases. V trimming: 4 bases; J trimming: 2 bases; junction bases outside the gene matches: 4. This CDR3 is built from 16 residues. The germline CDR1 and CDR2 sequences are MNHEY and SVGEGT. In DNA, the CDR3 is TGTGCCAGCAGTTCCGGACTAGCGGGGCTCACAGATACGCAGTATTTT. Translating gives CASSSGLAGLTDTQYF.

This clone was counted once. The chain links TRBV5-5 to TRBJ1-4; D unresolved. This CDR3 has 14 residues. With 2 bases removed from V and 13 bases from J, the gap between germline ends came to 18 bases. Germline V gives CDR1 SGHKS, CDR2 YYEKEE (reference sequence). The CDR3 bases are TGTGCCAGCAGCTTCCAAGGGCCGGATTTGAGACTGTTTTTT. It translates to CASSFQGPDLRLFF.

This sequence joins TRBV9 and TRBJ2-2, with TRBD2 matching over 11 bases. The CDR3 contains 16 residues. V trimming: 3 bases; J trimming: 6 bases; junction bases outside the gene matches: 7. CDR1 is SGDLS, CDR2 YYNGEE, per germline. The chain's CDR3 is CASSAELAGVSGELFF. The CDR3 DNA reads TGTGCCAGCAGCGCCGAACTAGCGGGAGTTTCCGGGGAGCTGTTTTTT.

This rearrangement joins TRBV2 to TRBJ2-5; no clear D gene. Per germline, CDR1 SNHLY and CDR2 FYNNEI. With 6 bases removed from V and 3 bases from J, the gap between germline ends came to 17 bases. The CDR3 is 15 residues long. CDR3 sequence (DNA): TGTGCCAGCAGCTACCCCCGGGCAGCTGAAGAGACCCAGTACTTC. Amino acids: CASSYPRAAEETQYF.

The V call is TRBV7-3, the J call TRBJ1-2, with TRBD1 matching 9 bases. CDR1 is SGHTA and CDR2 is FQGTGA in the germline V gene. With V trimmed by 5 bases and J by 6 bases, 4 bases remained unmatched. The CDR3 loop spans 13 amino acids. DNA for the CDR3: TGTGCCAGCAGCAACCGACAGGGGGATGGCTACACCTTC. Protein product: CASSNRQGDGYTF.

The gene calls are TRBV7-9 and TRBJ1-4; D unclear. The CDR3 is 12 amino acids. The V gene lost 1 base and the J gene lost 8 bases, with 5 bases spanning the gap. Germline CDR1 and CDR2: SEHNR and FQNEAQ (reference sequence). The CDR3 here is CASSLGGEKLFF. CDR3 DNA sequence: TGTGCCAGCAGCTTAGGGGGAGAAAAACTGTTTTTT.

This clone has just one count. The chain recombines TRBV11-2 with TRBJ2-1, with TRBD2 matching over 12 bases. There are 16 residues in the CDR3. Per germline, CDR1 SGHAT and CDR2 FQNNGV. The V segment lost 4 bases and the J segment 6 bases; nucleotides outside the gene matches: 7. This CDR3 is CASSSPTSGRSNEQFF. The CDR3 nucleotides read TGTGCCAGCAGCTCCCCCACTAGCGGGAGGTCCAATGAGCAGTTCTTC.

This sequence joins TRBV5-4 and TRBJ2-3; no clear D gene. The germline gives CDR1 SGHNT, CDR2 YYREEE (reference sequence). V lost 2 bases and J lost 8, with 6 bases in between. There are 11 residues in the CDR3. CDR3 protein: CASSFQGTQYF. CDR3 in DNA: TGTGCCAGCAGCTTCCAAGGTACGCAGTATTTT.

Remarks on this clone: The germline gene is not matched at one end of the junction; a read error may be the cause. This chain uses TRBV3-1 (or the pseudogene TRBV3-2) with TRBJ1-1; D remains ambiguous. Looked up from germline, CDR1 is LGHDT and CDR2 is YNNKEL (reference sequence). This CDR3 has 12 amino acids. This CDR3 reads CASSQEGRSGMF. The CDR3, as DNA: TGTGCCAGCAGCCAAGAAGGCCGTTCCGGTATGTTT.

The chain carries TRBV5-6 and TRBJ1-2, with D perhaps TRBD1 (6 bases). The CDR3 length is 14 residues. The V end was cut by 3 bases, the J end by 2 bases, with 11 bases between. CDR1 and CDR2 from the germline V gene are SGHDT and YYEEEE. For the CDR3, the DNA is TGTGCCAGCAGCTCCCAAGGACAGAACTATGGCTACACCTTC. Translation: CASSSQGQNYGYTF.

The V and J genes are TRBV9 and TRBJ2-1; D possibly corresponds to TRBD2 (6 bases). The CDR3 is 15 amino acids. CDR1 SGDLS and CDR2 YYNGEE come from the germline V gene. Trimming took off 0 bases at V and 4 bases at J, with 11 bases between the two ends. Here the CDR3 DNA reads TGTGCCAGCAGCGTAGCACTAGCCTCTTACAATGAGCAGTTCTTC. Protein sequence: CASSVALASYNEQFF.

The table lists this clone with a count of one. This chain uses TRBV27 with TRBJ2-2, with D possibly matching TRBD1 (6 bases). V lost 3 bases to trimming and J lost 4 bases, with 12 bases between them. The CDR3 is 15 residues long. Germline CDR1 MNHEY, CDR2 SMNVEV (reference sequence). CDR3 in amino acids: CASSLGAGVTGELFF. The CDR3 DNA is TGTGCCAGCAGTTTGGGGGCAGGGGTCACCGGGGAGCTGTTTTTT.

This clone is a singleton in its sample. The chain uses TRBV5-1 and TRBJ1-2, with 9 bases identical to TRBD1. The CDR3 is 15 amino acids. Trimming removed 4 bases from V and 6 bases from J; junction bases left unmatched: 10. The germline V gene encodes CDR1 SGHRS and CDR2 YFSETQ. The CDR3 loop reads CASSPSPDRGDGYTF. For the CDR3, the DNA is TGCGCCAGCAGCCCAAGTCCGGACAGGGGCGATGGCTACACCTTC.

This rearrangement joins TRBV30 to TRBJ1-4; TRBD1 matches at 7 bases. Germline V CDR1 and CDR2: GTSNPN, SVGIG (reference sequence). This CDR3 spans 13 amino acids. After removal of 4 bases from V and 5 bases from J, the junction contained 4 bases not matched to a gene. The CDR3 DNA reads as TGTGCCTGGAACGACAGGGCGAATGAAAAACTGTTTTTT. This gives the protein CAWNDRANEKLFF. Combining the CDR3 with reference TRBV30 and TRBJ1-4 gives the whole variable domain SQTIHQWPATLVQPVGSPLSLECTVEGTSNPNLYWYRQAAGRGLQLLFYSVGIGQISSEVPQNLSASRPQDRQFILSSKKLLLSDSGFYLCAWNDRANEKLFFGSGTQLSVL.

The chain is built from TRBV7-9 and TRBJ1-3, with a tentative D call TRBD1 (5 bases). Trimming cost V 5 bases and J 0 bases, with 11 bases left between them. CDR3 length: 15 residues. Germline loops: CDR1 SEHNR, CDR2 FQNEAQ (reference sequence). The DNA for the CDR3 is TGTGCCAGCAGCCGGGACCTAAGCTCTGGAAACACCATATATTTT. Amino acids: CASSRDLSSGNTIYF. Complete variable domain (other parts from reference TRBV7-9 and TRBJ1-3): DTGVSQNPRHKITKRGQNVTFRCDPISEHNRLYWYRQTLGQGPEFLTYFQNEAQLEKSRLLSDRFSAERPKGSFSTLEIQRTEQGDSAMYLCASSRDLSSGNTIYFGEGSWLTVV.

This chain uses TRBV30 with TRBJ1-5; D gene uncertain. Trimming stripped 2 bases from V and 1 base from J, with 3 bases between. Germline V gene sequence: CDR1 GTSNPN, CDR2 SVGIG (reference sequence). The CDR3 totals 12 residues. The CDR3 loop reads CAWSPSNQPQHF. Written as DNA, the CDR3 is TGTGCCTGGAGTCCCAGCAATCAGCCCCAGCATTTT.

On this clone itself: One junction end does not reproduce the germline sequence, and a read error may be involved. The V and J genes are TRBV5-1 and TRBJ2-7; D may correspond to TRBD1 or TRBD2 (7 bases each). Germline V gene sequence: CDR1 SGHRS, CDR2 YFSETQ. There are 12 residues in the CDR3. The CDR3 nucleotides read TGCGCCAGCAGCCTGGGTGGGGAGGGGGCGACCTTC. Its translation is CASSLGGEGATF.

The chain employs TRBV7-9 and TRBJ1-1; D gene ambiguous. The CDR3 totals 13 residues. The V end was cut by 6 bases, the J end by 4 bases, with 12 bases between. Germline V gene data show CDR1 as SEHNR and CDR2 as FQNEAQ (reference sequence). The CDR3 is CASRDLAATEAFF. In nucleotides, the CDR3 is TGTGCCAGCAGGGACCTCGCGGCCACTGAAGCTTTCTTT.

The CDR3 sequence: CASSDGTFYNEQFF. The CDR3 DNA reads TGCGCCAGCAGTGACGGGACCTTCTACAATGAGCAGTTCTTC. The V gene is TRBV10-1, the J gene TRBJ2-1; tentatively, D is TRBD1 or TRBD2 (5 bases each). The CDR3 totals 14 residues. The V end lost 3 bases, the J end lost 3 bases, and 9 bases lay between the germline ends. The germline V gene encodes CDR1 WNHNN and CDR2 SYGVQD (reference sequence).

This rearrangement joins TRBV6-2 or TRBV6-3 to TRBJ1-1; D not resolved. The germline V gene has CDR1 MNHEY and CDR2 SVGEGT. The germline V and J ends were trimmed by 4 bases and 1 base, with 10 bases remaining between them. The CDR3 spans 14 residues. This CDR3 reads CASSSMGSNTEAFF. CDR3 coding DNA: TGTGCCAGCAGTTCCATGGGTTCGAACACTGAAGCTTTCTTT.

This chain connects TRBV19 to TRBJ2-5; 7 bases map to TRBD1. The CDR3 is 13 amino acids. Germline CDR1 and CDR2: LNHDA and SQIVND (reference sequence). The ends lost 6 bases at V and 5 bases at J; junction bases unmatched: 6. The CDR3 DNA sequence: TGTGCCAGTAGCACAGGGGTAATGGAGACCCAGTACTTC. Translating it yields CASSTGVMETQYF.

V gene TRBV2 combines with J gene TRBJ1-2, with D possibly TRBD1 on 5 matching bases. V shed 6 bases and J shed 6 bases, with 17 bases lying between them. CDR1 SNHLY and CDR2 FYNNEI come from the germline V gene. The CDR3 runs to 14 residues. The DNA for the CDR3 is TGTGCCAGCAGGTCAGGGACGCTAATGGATGGCTACACCTTC. It translates to CASRSGTLMDGYTF. The whole variable domain, remainder taken from reference TRBV2 and TRBJ1-2, is EPEVTQTPSHQVTQMGQEVILRCVPISNHLYFYWYRQILGQKVEFLVSFYNNEISEKSEIFDDQFSVERPDGSNFTLKIRSTKLEDSAMYFCASRSGTLMDGYTFGSGTRLTVV.

The chain couples TRBV29-1 to TRBJ2-3; no firm D call. V lost 7 bases and J lost 1, with 9 bases in between. This CDR3 spans 12 amino acids. In germline, CDR1 is SQVTM, CDR2 ANQGSEA. The CDR3 bases are TGCAGCGGCCGCCAGGGCACAGATACGCAGTATTTT. Translating it yields CSGRQGTDTQYF.

The J gene is TRBJ2-7, the V gene TRBV4-1, with D tentatively TRBD1 (6 bases). Germline V lookup: CDR1 MGHRA, CDR2 YSYEKL. V lost 0 bases and J 3 bases, leaving 15 bases between the germline ends. The CDR3 length is 16 residues. As DNA, the CDR3 is TGCGCCAGCAGCCAAGATAGCAGGGGTTTAGGCTACGAGCAGTACTTC. As protein: CASSQDSRGLGYEQYF.

J is TRBJ1-1 and V is TRBV5-1, with D uncertain. The CDR3 runs 9 residues. Germline V gives CDR1 SGHRS, CDR2 YFSETQ. The ends were cut back, 4 bases at V and 9 bases at J, with 4 bases in the middle. The CDR3 is CASSRKAFF. CDR3 DNA sequence: TGCGCCAGCAGCCGTAAAGCTTTCTTT.